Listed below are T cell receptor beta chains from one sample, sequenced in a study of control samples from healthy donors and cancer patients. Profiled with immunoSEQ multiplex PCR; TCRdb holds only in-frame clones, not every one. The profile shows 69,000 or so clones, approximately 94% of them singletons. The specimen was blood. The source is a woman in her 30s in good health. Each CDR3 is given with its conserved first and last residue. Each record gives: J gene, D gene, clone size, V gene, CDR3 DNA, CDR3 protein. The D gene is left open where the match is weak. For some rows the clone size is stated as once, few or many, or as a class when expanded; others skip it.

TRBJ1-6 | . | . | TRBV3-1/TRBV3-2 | TGTGCCAGCAGCTTTGGGAGGGGGGGTTCACCCCTCCACTTT | CASSFGRGGSPLHF
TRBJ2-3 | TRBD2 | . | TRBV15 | TGTGCCACCAGCAGAGATCCCAGCGGGGGGGCCCTTGGTGCAGATACGCAGTATTTT | CATSRDPSGGALGADTQYF
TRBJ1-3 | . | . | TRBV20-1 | TGCAGTGCAATCAGGGGAAACACCATATATTTT | CSAIRGNTIYF
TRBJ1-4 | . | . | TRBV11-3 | TGTGCCAGCAGTGGCAGGGAGGATGAAAAACTGTTTTTT | CASSGREDEKLFF
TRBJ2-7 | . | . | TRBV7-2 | TGTGCCAGCAGCTTAGTGTGGGACCCTAGAGTCTACGAGCAGTACTTC | CASSLVWDPRVYEQYF
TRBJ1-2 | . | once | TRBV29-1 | TGCAGCGTTGTCGGGGGGGAAAATGGCTACACCTTC | CSVVGGENGYTF
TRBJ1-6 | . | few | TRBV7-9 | TGTGCCAGCAGCTTGCCAGGGGATTCTTCACCCCTCCACTTT | CASSLPGDSSPLHF
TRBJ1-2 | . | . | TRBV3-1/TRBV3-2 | TGTGCCAGCAGCCATGGATCCGAACAGCTTTTCGGCTACACCTTC | CASSHGSEQLFGYTF
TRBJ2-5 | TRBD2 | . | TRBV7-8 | TGTGCCAGCAGCTATAGGGGGTTTGGCCTAGCGGGGGGGGAGACCCAGTACTTC | CASSYRGFGLAGGETQYF
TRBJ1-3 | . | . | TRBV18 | TGTGCCAGCTCACCACGATCCGTTCCTGGAAACACCATATATTTT | CASSPRSVPGNTIYF
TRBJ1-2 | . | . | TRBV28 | TGTGCCAGCAGCCCGGGCGGCAACTATGGCTACACCTTC | CASSPGGNYGYTF
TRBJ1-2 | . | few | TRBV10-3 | TGTGCCATCAGTGAGGCAGGGATCGGAGCTAACTATGGCTACACCTTC | CAISEAGIGANYGYTF
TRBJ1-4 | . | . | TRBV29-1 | TGCAGCGTCCAAGGGGGGAATGGTAATGAAAAACTGTTTTTT | CSVQGGNGNEKLFF
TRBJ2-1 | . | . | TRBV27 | TGTGCCAGCAGTTTATCAGGCCTCACCAATGAGCAGTTCTTC | CASSLSGLTNEQFF
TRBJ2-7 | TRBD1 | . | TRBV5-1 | TGCGCCAGCAGCTTGGGGACAGGCTCAAGCTCCTACGAGCAGTACTTC | CASSLGTGSSSYEQYF
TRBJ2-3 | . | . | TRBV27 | TGTGCCAGCAGTTGGGGGGCAGGGGTTCAAGATACGCAGTATTTT | CASSWGAGVQDTQYF
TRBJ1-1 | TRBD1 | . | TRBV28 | TGTGCCAGCAGTTTACAGGGGGCCTACACTGAAGCTTTCTTT | CASSLQGAYTEAFF
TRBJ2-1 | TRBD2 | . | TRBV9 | TGTGCCAGCAGCCTAACCCAGGCTAGCGGGGGGCTGGAGCAGTTCTTC | CASSLTQASGGLEQFF
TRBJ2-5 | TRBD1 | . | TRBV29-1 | TGCAGCTCGGGACAGGGGGATATTGGGGAGACCCAGTACTTC | CSSGQGDIGETQYF
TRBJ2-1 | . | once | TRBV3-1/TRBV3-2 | TGTGCCAGCAGCCAAGGACAGATCAATGAGCAGTTCTTC | CASSQGQINEQFF
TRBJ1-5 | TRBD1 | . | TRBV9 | TGTGCCAGCAGCCTTACAGGGGGCATCAATCAGCCCCAGCATTTT | CASSLTGGINQPQHF
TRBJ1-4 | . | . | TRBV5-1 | TGCGCCAGCAGCTTGGAGGGGCAGCACAAACTGTTTTTT | CASSLEGQHKLFF
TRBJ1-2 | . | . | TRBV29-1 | TGCAGCGCCGCAAGCCCTGACGGGTATGGCTACACCTTC | CSAASPDGYGYTF
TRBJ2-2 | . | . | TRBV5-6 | TGTGCCAGCAGCTTGGACGATTGGACAGGAGGGTCCGGGGAGCTGTTTTTT | CASSLDDWTGGSGELFF
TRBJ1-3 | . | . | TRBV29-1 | TGCAGCGCATCGACAGGACCCAGCTCTGGAAACACCATATATTTT | CSASTGPSSGNTIYF
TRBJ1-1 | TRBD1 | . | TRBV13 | TGTGCCAGCAGCCAAAAACGGGACAGTAACACTGAAGCTTTCTTT | CASSQKRDSNTEAFF
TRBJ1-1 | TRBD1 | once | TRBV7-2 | TGTGCCAGCAGCCCACGACAGGGGGAGAGCACTGAAGCTTTCTTT | CASSPRQGESTEAFF
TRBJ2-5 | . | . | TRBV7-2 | TGTGCCAGCAGCTTAGCTGCTTATCAAGAGACCCAGTACTTC | CASSLAAYQETQYF
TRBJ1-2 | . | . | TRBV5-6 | TGTGCCAGCAGCTTGAACAGCTTATTCTATGGCTACACCTTC | CASSLNSLFYGYTF
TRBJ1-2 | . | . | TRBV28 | TGTGCCAGCAGTGAGACCCTGAACGCCGCTAACTATGGCTACACCTTC | CASSETLNAANYGYTF
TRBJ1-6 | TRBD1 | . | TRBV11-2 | TGTGCCAGCAGCTCCGACAGGGATAATTCACCCCTCCACTTT | CASSSDRDNSPLHF
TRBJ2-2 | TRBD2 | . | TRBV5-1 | TGCGCCAGCAGCTTAGCGGGGGTAACCGGGGAGCTGTTTTTT | CASSLAGVTGELFF
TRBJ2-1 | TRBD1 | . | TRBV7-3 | TGTGCCAGCAGCTTACGGACAGGATTAGATGAGCAGTTCTTC | CASSLRTGLDEQFF
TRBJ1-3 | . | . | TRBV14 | TGTGCCAGCAGCCCAACGACAGCTGGAAACACCATATATTTT | CASSPTTAGNTIYF
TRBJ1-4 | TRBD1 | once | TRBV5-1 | TGCGCCAGCAGCTTGGTGCCAGGGGGGGAAAAACTGTTTTTT | CASSLVPGGEKLFF
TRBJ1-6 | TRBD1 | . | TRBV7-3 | TGTGCCAGCAGCGTCGGGACAGGGGATTCACCCCTCCACTTT | CASSVGTGDSPLHF
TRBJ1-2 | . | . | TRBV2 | TGTGCCAGCAGGCTCACAGGAGGTTCTTATGGCTACACCTTC | CASRLTGGSYGYTF
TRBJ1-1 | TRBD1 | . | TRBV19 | TGTGCCAGTAGATTGGGACAGGGGGCCAAGACTGAAGCTTTCTTT | CASRLGQGAKTEAFF
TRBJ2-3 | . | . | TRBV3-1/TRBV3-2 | TGTGCCAGCAGCCAAGAGGCCGGCACAGATACGCAGTATTTT | CASSQEAGTDTQYF